The present entry profiles one T cell receptor beta chain with its context. Its target is not known. Germline CDR1 reads MDHEN; CDR2 reads SYDVKM. The CDR3 runs 16 residues. V was clipped by 5 bases and J by 3 bases; unmatched bases: 9. This sample is drawn from a study of T cell responses to AZD1222 COVID-19 vaccine. Whole-study findings and limits: AZD1222 recipients seropositive at baseline numbered only six or seven. The donor cohort was predominantly white British with a female majority, and clonal diversity may have been underestimated. Repertoires were obtained solely post-peak T cell response. As reported, nearly half of all spike-specific TCRs target variant regions that are unmutated.

TCRdb keeps only in-frame clones here, not all; method: immunoSEQ multiplex PCR. The repertoire holds about 150,000 clones, with over 65% as singletons. The chain couples TRBV28 to TRBJ1-5; 8 nucleotides agree with TRBD1. The receptor was isolated from an adult in good health. Sequenced here: peripheral blood, sampled on day 0 of AZD1222 vaccination. CDR3 nucleotides: TGTGCCAGCAGTCCCCGACAGGGGCTGAACAATCAGCCCCAGCATTTT. Protein: CASSPRQGLNNQPQHF.